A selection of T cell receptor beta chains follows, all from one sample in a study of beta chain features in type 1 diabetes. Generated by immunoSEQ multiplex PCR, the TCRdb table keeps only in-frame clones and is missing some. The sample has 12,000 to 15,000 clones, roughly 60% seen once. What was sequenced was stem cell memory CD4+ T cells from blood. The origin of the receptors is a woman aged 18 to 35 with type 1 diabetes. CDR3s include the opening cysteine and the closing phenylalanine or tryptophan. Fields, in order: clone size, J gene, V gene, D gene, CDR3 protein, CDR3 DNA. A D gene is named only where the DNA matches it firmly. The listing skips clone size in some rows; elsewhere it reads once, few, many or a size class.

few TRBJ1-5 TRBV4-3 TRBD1 CASSQDPTGGDSNQPQHF TGCGCCAGCAGCCAAGATCCGACAGGGGGAGATAGCAATCAGCCCCAGCATTTT
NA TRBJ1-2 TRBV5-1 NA CASSLRGYTF TGCGCCAGCAGCTTGCGGGGCTACACCTTC
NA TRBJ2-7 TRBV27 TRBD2 CASRVLGTSGEQYF TGTGCCAGCAGGGTTTTAGGGACTAGCGGCGAGCAGTACTTC
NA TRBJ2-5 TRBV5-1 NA CASTDRTGGQETQYF TGCGCCAGCACAGATAGAACCGGGGGCCAAGAGACCCAGTACTTC
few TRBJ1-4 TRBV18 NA CASSPSGYEKLFF TGTGCCAGCTCACCCTCGGGATATGAAAAACTGTTTTTT
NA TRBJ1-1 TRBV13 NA CASSPHGGATEAFF TGTGCCAGCAGCCCACACGGGGGTGCCACTGAAGCTTTCTTT
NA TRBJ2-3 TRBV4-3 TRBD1 CASSQEGTGADTQYF TGCGCCAGCAGCCAAGAAGGGACAGGGGCAGATACGCAGTATTTT
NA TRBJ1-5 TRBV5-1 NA CASSFLRQPQHF TGCGCCAGCAGCTTTTTGCGTCAGCCCCAGCATTTT
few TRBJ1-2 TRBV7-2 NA CASSLSEGRVGGYTF TGTGCCAGCAGCTTATCGGAGGGGCGCGTCGGCGGCTACACCTTC
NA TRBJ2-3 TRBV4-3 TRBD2 CASSQEPGGGNTDTQYF TGCGCCAGCAGCCAAGAGCCGGGAGGGGGGAACACAGATACGCAGTATTTT
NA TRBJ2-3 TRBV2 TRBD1 CATGQGRNTQYF TGTGCCACGGGACAGGGTAGGAATACGCAGTATTTT
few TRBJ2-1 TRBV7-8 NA CASSRGGPYNEQFF TGTGCCAGCAGCAGGGGTGGACCGTACAATGAGCAGTTCTTC
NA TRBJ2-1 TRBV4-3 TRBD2 CASSARTSGEEQFF TGCGCCAGCAGCGCCCGGACTAGCGGGGAAGAGCAGTTCTTC
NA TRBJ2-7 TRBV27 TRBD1 CASSWRQGDEQYF TGTGCCAGCAGCTGGAGACAGGGCGACGAGCAGTACTTC
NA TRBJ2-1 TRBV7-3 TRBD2 CASSLGTSGYNEQFF TGTGCCAGCAGCTTGGGGACTAGCGGATACAATGAGCAGTTCTTC
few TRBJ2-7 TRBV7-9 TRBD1 CASSPGGLPYEQYF TGTGCCAGCAGCCCAGGGGGCCTACCCTACGAGCAGTACTTC
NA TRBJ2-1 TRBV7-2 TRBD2 CASSLVSSGGINNEQFF TGTGCCAGCAGCTTAGTGTCTAGCGGGGGGATCAACAATGAGCAGTTCTTC
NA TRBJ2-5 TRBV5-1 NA CASSPGPGTTTGTQYF TGCGCCAGCAGCCCGGGCCCCGGGACAACTACCGGGACCCAGTACTTC
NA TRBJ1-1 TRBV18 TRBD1 CASSPGTGGTNTEAFF TGTGCCAGCTCCCCCGGGACAGGGGGAACGAACACTGAAGCTTTCTTT
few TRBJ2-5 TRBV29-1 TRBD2 CSVALAGETQYF TGCAGCGTTGCTCTAGCGGGAGAGACCCAGTACTTC
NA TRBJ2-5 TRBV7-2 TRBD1 CASSPQTGSETQYF TGTGCCAGCAGCCCCCAGACAGGGTCAGAGACCCAGTACTTC
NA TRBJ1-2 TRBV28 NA CASRKRGNYGYTF TGTGCCAGCCGCAAGCGGGGAAACTATGGCTACACCTTC
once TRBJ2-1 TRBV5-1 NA CASSLVGSSYNEQFF TGCGCCAGCAGCTTGGTGGGGAGCTCCTACAATGAGCAGTTCTTC
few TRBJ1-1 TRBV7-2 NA CATRPGGASTEAFF TGTGCCACACGACCGGGGGGCGCGTCCACTGAAGCTTTCTTT
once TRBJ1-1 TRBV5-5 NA CASSSFGSGRAEAFF TGTGCCAGCAGTTCCTTTGGCTCCGGGAGGGCTGAAGCTTTCTTT
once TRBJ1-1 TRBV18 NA CASSPRSGIALNTEAFF TGTGCCAGCTCACCACGATCAGGGATTGCCCTGAACACTGAAGCTTTCTTT
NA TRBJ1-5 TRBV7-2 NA CASSLWVEGNQPQHF TGTGCCAGCAGCTTATGGGTGGAGGGCAATCAGCCCCAGCATTTT
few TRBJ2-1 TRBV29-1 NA CSSGYFSYNEQFF TGCAGCTCCGGGTACTTCTCCTACAATGAGCAGTTCTTC
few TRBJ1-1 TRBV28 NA CASSPRGRGMNTEAFF TGTGCCAGCAGCCCGAGGGGCAGGGGCATGAACACTGAAGCTTTCTTT
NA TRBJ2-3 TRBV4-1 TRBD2 CASSQDNIAGRGTDTQYF TGCGCCAGCAGCCAAGATAATATTGCAGGGAGGGGCACAGATACGCAGTATTTT
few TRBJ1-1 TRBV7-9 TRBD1 CASSIVDRGDTEAFF TGTGCCAGCAGCATCGTCGACAGGGGTGACACTGAAGCTTTCTTT
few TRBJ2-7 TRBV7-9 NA CASSPSPSYEQYF TGTGCCAGCAGCCCTAGTCCTTCCTACGAGCAGTACTTC
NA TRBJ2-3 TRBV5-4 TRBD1 CASSQRQGADTQYF TGTGCCAGCAGCCAAAGACAGGGCGCAGATACGCAGTATTTT
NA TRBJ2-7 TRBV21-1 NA CASSSPGTSYSYEQYF TGTGCCAGCAGCAGCCCGGGGACATCCTACTCCTACGAGCAGTACTTC
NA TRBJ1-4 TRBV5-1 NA CASSWGGVEEKLFF TGCGCCAGCAGCTGGGGGGGAGTTGAAGAAAAACTGTTTTTT
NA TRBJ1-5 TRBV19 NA CASMGGRNQPQHF TGTGCCAGTATGGGGGGGAGGAATCAGCCCCAGCATTTT
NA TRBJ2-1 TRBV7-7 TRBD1 CASSNDRGEYNEQFF TGTGCTAGCAGTAATGACAGGGGGGAATACAATGAGCAGTTCTTC
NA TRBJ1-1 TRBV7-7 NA CASSFNGNTEAFF TGTGCCAGCAGCTTTAACGGGAACACTGAAGCTTTCTTT
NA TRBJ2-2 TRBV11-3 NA CASSLRSSQAPTGELFF TGTGCCAGCAGCTTAAGGTCGTCCCAGGCTCCCACCGGGGAGCTGTTTTTT
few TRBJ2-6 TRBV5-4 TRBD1 CASSFSGQGMAGANVLTF TGTGCCAGCAGCTTTTCGGGACAGGGGATGGCTGGGGCCAACGTCCTGACTTTC
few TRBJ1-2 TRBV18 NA CASSPDWGDGYTF TGTGCCAGCTCACCTGATTGGGGGGATGGCTACACCTTC
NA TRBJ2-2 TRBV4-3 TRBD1 CASSLQGGTGELFF TGCGCCAGCAGCTTACAGGGGGGAACCGGGGAGCTGTTTTTT